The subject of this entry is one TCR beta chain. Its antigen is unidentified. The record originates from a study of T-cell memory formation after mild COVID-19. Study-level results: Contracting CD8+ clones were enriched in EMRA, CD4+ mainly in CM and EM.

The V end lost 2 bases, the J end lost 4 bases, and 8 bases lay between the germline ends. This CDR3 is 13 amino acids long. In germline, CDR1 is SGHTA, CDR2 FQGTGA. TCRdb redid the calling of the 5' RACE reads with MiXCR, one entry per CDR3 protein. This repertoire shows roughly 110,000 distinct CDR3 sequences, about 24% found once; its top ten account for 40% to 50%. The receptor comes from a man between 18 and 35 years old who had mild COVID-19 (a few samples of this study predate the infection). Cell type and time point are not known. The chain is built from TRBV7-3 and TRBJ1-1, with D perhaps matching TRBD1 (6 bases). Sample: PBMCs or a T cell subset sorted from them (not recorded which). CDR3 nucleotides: TGTGCCAGCAGCTTACAGGGGAGCACTGAAGCTTTCTTT. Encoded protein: CASSLQGSTEAFF.